There are many counts of the clone carrying this TCR beta chain. The target antigen is unknown. This sample is drawn from a study of human T cells and chemical hapten exposure. The overall study: 2% DPC applied to an approximately 2 cm by approximately 2 cm arm area sensitized donors. Whole-study findings and limits: Patch test score rose with PT1 expanded TCRs, significant at 8, 16, 32, not 4.

Time point of the sample: pre-sensitization, week 0. Noted treatment: therapeutic diphenylcyclopropenone sensitization with weekly scalp DPC. Blood draws preceded each patch test application. Via MiXCR, TCRdb re-called the RACE reads, giving one row per CDR3 protein. In the table there are a few hundred thousand distinct CDR3 sequences, approximately 7.5% of which are singletons. This receptor was taken from a man aged 18 to 30 with alopecia areata. Some clones in this sample may be carry-over from other donors' samples. Sample: whole blood, taken in connection with sensitization to the hapten diphenylcyclopropenone (DPC).

The CDR3 nucleotides are TGTGCCAGCAGCTTTTCCCAGGGAACCGGGGAGCTGTTTTTT. Translated, it gives CASSFSQGTGELFF. The chain combines TRBV7-2 with TRBJ2-2; weak D call: TRBD1 (5 bases). Trimming cost V 3 bases and J 5 bases, with 10 bases left between them. The CDR3 runs to 14 residues. Germline assignment: CDR1 SGHTA and CDR2 FQGNSA.